This passage covers 26 T cell receptor beta chains from one sample sequenced in a study of blood T cell repertoires in COVID-19. Here immunoSEQ multiplex PCR was the method, and the copy in TCRdb shows in-frame clones only, minus some. The sample lists fewer than 300,000 clones, about four fifths occurring once. What was sequenced was peripheral blood. Source of these receptors: a woman younger than 35 with acute or convalescent COVID-19.

The chain has TRBV19 and TRBJ2-7; 12 bases match TRBD1. This CDR3 has 15 amino acids. V lost 5 bases and J lost 4; bases outside the gene matches: 6. Germline assignment: CDR1 LNHDA and CDR2 SQIVND (reference sequence). In nucleotides, the CDR3 is TGTGCCAGTAGTCCCGGGACAGGGGGCTGGTACGAGCAGTACTTC. Encoded protein: CASSPGTGGWYEQYF.

The chain carries TRBV6-5 and TRBJ2-1; 10 bases match TRBD2. V trimming: 2 bases; J trimming: 12 bases; junction bases outside the gene matches: 4. Germline loops: CDR1 MNHEY, CDR2 SVGAGI. This CDR3 has 13 amino acids. The CDR3 sequence: CASSYGLAGAQFF. In DNA, the CDR3 is TGTGCCAGCAGTTACGGCCTAGCGGGAGCGCAGTTCTTC.

The chain recombines TRBV6-5 with TRBJ2-7; 11 bases agree with TRBD2. Trimming cost V 4 bases and J 6 bases; bases outside gene matches: 11. The CDR3 consists of 16 residues. Looked up from germline, CDR1 is MNHEY and CDR2 is SVGAGI. CDR3 nucleotide sequence: TGTGCCAGCAGTTTGGTAGCGGGAGGGGGTCATCCCGAGCAGTACTTC. It is translated as CASSLVAGGGHPEQYF.

V usage is TRBV28 and J usage is TRBJ2-3, with 7 bases matching TRBD2. J gave up 6 bases and V 1 base, and 4 bases lay outside the gene matches. The CDR3 sequence is 14 residues long. CDR1 and CDR2 (germline): MDHEN, SYDVKM. The CDR3 loop is CASSLFSGRDTQYF. CDR3 sequence (DNA): TGTGCCAGCAGTTTATTTAGCGGGCGGGATACGCAGTATTTT.

DNA of the CDR3: TGTGCCAGCAGCTTGTGGGACAACCAAGAGACCCAGTACTTC. Its protein product is CASSLWDNQETQYF. This chain joins TRBV5-5 and TRBJ2-5, with D tentatively TRBD1 (6 bases). The CDR3 spans 14 residues. The V end lost 1 base, the J end lost 0 bases, and 7 bases lay between the germline ends. The germline CDR1 and CDR2 sequences are SGHKS and YYEKEE (reference sequence).

V and J are TRBV6-6 and TRBJ2-7; tentatively, D is TRBD2 (5 bases). Germline lookup yields CDR1 MNHNY and CDR2 SVGAGI (reference sequence). The CDR3 totals 15 residues. Trimming shortened V by 2 bases and J by 5 bases, and 16 bases separated the two germline ends. For the CDR3, the DNA is TGTGCCAGCAGTTACCTCCAAGGACGAGGGAACGAGCAGTACTTC. Its translation is CASSYLQGRGNEQYF.

This clone was seen a handful of times. The chain uses TRBV19 and TRBJ1-5; the D is unclear. Germline V CDR1 and CDR2: LNHDA, SQIVND (reference sequence). V lost 3 bases and J 3 bases, leaving 9 bases between the germline ends. This CDR3 contains 14 residues. In DNA form, the CDR3 reads TGTGCCAGTAGTATCGCCGGGAACAATCAGCCCCAGCATTTT. Translation: CASSIAGNNQPQHF.

The J gene is TRBJ2-2, the V gene TRBV29-1, with 11 positions matching TRBD2. The junction had 5 bases not matched to a gene; V was cut back by 6 bases and J by 5 bases. Per the germline V gene, CDR1 is SQVTM and CDR2 is ANQGSEA. The CDR3 is made up of 14 amino acids. In DNA form, the CDR3 reads TGCAGCGTCTTAGCGGGAGGGGGGACCGGGGAGCTGTTTTTT. Amino acid sequence: CSVLAGGGTGELFF.

The chain carries TRBV4-1 and TRBJ2-5; tentatively, D is TRBD2 (5 bases). Germline V gene sequence: CDR1 MGHRA, CDR2 YSYEKL. V dropped 3 bases and J dropped 4 bases, with 24 bases sitting between them. The CDR3 spans 18 residues. The CDR3 is CASSQGLRVTTAGETQYF. For the CDR3, the DNA is TGCGCCAGCAGCCAGGGCCTCCGGGTGACGACTGCGGGAGAGACCCAGTACTTC.

The chain employs TRBV7-9 and TRBJ2-3; D gene unclear. The CDR3 length is 11 residues. Per germline, CDR1 SEHNR and CDR2 FQNEAQ (reference sequence). The V gene lost 4 bases and the J gene lost 5 bases, with 4 bases spanning the gap. CDR3 bases: TGTGCCAGCAGCTCCCGAGATACGCAGTATTTT. This sequence encodes CASSSRDTQYF.

CDR3 DNA: TGTGCCAGCAGCTTTGACAGGAAAAGCAATCAGCCCCAGCATTTT. It is translated as CASSFDRKSNQPQHF. The chain carries TRBV6-5 and TRBJ1-5, with D maybe TRBD1 (6 bases). Germline V lookup: CDR1 MNHEY, CDR2 SVGAGI. The CDR3 covers 15 residues. The ends were cut back, 6 bases at V and 1 base at J, with 13 bases in the middle.

The chain links TRBV11-3 to TRBJ2-1, with D perhaps matching TRBD2 (5 bases). Germline V gene data show CDR1 as SGHNT and CDR2 as YENEEA. Trimming left V 1 base short and J 4 bases short, with 11 bases between. This CDR3 is 15 amino acids long. CDR3 amino acids: CASSLGFRTYNEQFF. The CDR3 DNA is TGTGCCAGCAGCTTAGGATTCAGGACTTACAATGAGCAGTTCTTC.

The chain recombines TRBV9 with TRBJ1-4; 10 nucleotides match TRBD1. Germline CDR1 is SGDLS and CDR2 is YYNGEE. Trimming took 4 bases from V and 7 from J; bases not matched to a gene: 16. CDR3 length equals 18 residues. CDR3 coding DNA: TGTGCCAGCAGCCCAACACATGGGGGACAGGGGAGAACTGAAAAACTGTTTTTT. Its protein is CASSPTHGGQGRTEKLFF.

The rearrangement links TRBV5-5 to TRBJ1-5; 7 nucleotides agree with TRBD1. In germline, CDR1 is SGHKS, CDR2 YYEKEE (reference sequence). This CDR3 region has 15 residues. J lost 4 bases, V lost 6 bases, and 10 bases had no gene match. CDR3 nucleotide sequence: TGTGCCAGCACCCCAATGGGACAGACTAATCAGCCCCAGCATTTT. It yields the protein CASTPMGQTNQPQHF.

V and J are TRBV27 and TRBJ1-1; 10 nucleotides agree with TRBD1. J gave up 5 bases and V 6 bases, and 9 bases lay outside the gene matches. Germline V gene lookup returns CDR1 MNHEY and CDR2 SMNVEV (reference sequence). The CDR3 runs to 15 residues. The DNA of the CDR3 is TGTGCCAGCAGCCAACGGACAGGGGGGAGGACTGAAGCTTTCTTT. Its translation is CASSQRTGGRTEAFF.

The chain carries TRBV2 and TRBJ2-7; TRBD2 might be the D (6 bases). The CDR3 sequence is 14 residues long. V gave up 6 bases and J gave up 3 bases, with 15 bases separating them. Germline CDR1 SNHLY, CDR2 FYNNEI. The CDR3 region has the DNA TGTGCCAGCAGCGGCGGACTACCTAACTACGAGCAGTACTTC. It specifies CASSGGLPNYEQYF.

The chain has TRBV27 and TRBJ2-5; D perhaps matches TRBD2 (5 bases). Deletions cut 2 bases from V and 5 bases from J, with 12 bases between. The V gene's germline CDR1 is MNHEY and CDR2 SMNVEV (reference sequence). This CDR3 spans 14 amino acids. CDR3 nucleotide sequence: TGTGCCAGCAGTTTACGACCCTCTAGCGAGACCCAGTACTTC. This sequence encodes CASSLRPSSETQYF.

The sample holds a few counts of this clone. The chain's CDR3 is CASLTDRGLYNEQFF. In nucleotides, the CDR3 is TGTGCCAGCCTTACGGACAGGGGACTCTACAATGAGCAGTTCTTC. The V call is TRBV25-1, the J call TRBJ2-1; 9 nucleotides agree with TRBD1. CDR3 size: 15 residues. Losses at the gene ends were 8 bases for V and 3 bases for J; bases not matched to a gene: 8. The germline V gene has CDR1 MGHDK and CDR2 SYGVNS.

The chain uses TRBV15 and TRBJ2-2; D perhaps matches TRBD2 (6 bases). Germline V gene sequence: CDR1 LNHNV, CDR2 YYDKDF (reference sequence). Trimming shortened V by 2 bases and J by 5 bases, and 12 bases separated the two germline ends. CDR3 length: 15 residues. Here the CDR3 reads CATSRTTGGTGELFF. The CDR3 DNA sequence: TGTGCCACCAGCAGAACCACTGGGGGGACCGGGGAGCTGTTTTTT.

CDR3: CASSHLAGKGEQYF. The CDR3 DNA reads as TGTGCCAGCAGCCATCTAGCGGGAAAGGGCGAGCAGTACTTC. The chain carries TRBV14 and TRBJ2-7; 9 bases fit TRBD2. The length of the CDR3 is 14 residues. Germline trimming cut 3 bases from V and 6 bases from J; bases unmatched to any gene: 6. Germline V CDR1 and CDR2: SGHDN, FVKESK.

The rearrangement uses TRBV6-5 and TRBJ2-3; 8 bases line up with TRBD2. The trim removed 6 bases at V and 2 bases at J, leaving 4 bases unmatched. Per germline, CDR1 MNHEY and CDR2 SVGAGI. This CDR3 has 14 residues. The CDR3 bases are TGTGCCAGCAGGCTACTAGCGGACACAGATACGCAGTATTTT. Its protein product is CASRLLADTDTQYF.

This sequence joins TRBV16 and TRBJ1-3; the D gene is possibly TRBD1 (6 bases). The length of the CDR3 is 15 residues. The V and J ends lost 4 bases and 0 bases respectively, with 10 bases between them. CDR1 and CDR2 from the germline V gene are KGHSY and FQNENV. The CDR3 DNA reads as TGTGCCAGCAGCCGAACAGGGAGCTCTGGAAACACCATATATTTT. Its protein is CASSRTGSSGNTIYF.

In its sample, this clone was seen once. The chain has TRBV28 and TRBJ2-1; D remains ambiguous. There are 16 residues in the CDR3. With 4 bases removed from V and 2 bases from J, the gap between germline ends came to 15 bases. Germline V gives CDR1 MDHEN, CDR2 SYDVKM. For the CDR3, the DNA is TGTGCCAGCAGTTACCAATTCATGAGCCCCTACAATGAGCAGTTCTTC. Amino acids: CASSYQFMSPYNEQFF.

The CDR3 spells CASSLEQGIKNIQYF. CDR3 bases: TGTGCCAGCAGCCTCGAACAGGGGATTAAAAACATTCAGTACTTC. This chain joins TRBV7-2 and TRBJ2-4; 7 positions agree with TRBD1. The CDR3 runs 15 residues. V was clipped by 5 bases and J by 4 bases; unmatched bases: 8. Germline-derived CDR1 and CDR2 are SGHTA and FQGNSA.

The V gene is TRBV30, the J gene TRBJ1-5; the D gene is possibly TRBD1 (6 bases). Germline V gives CDR1 GTSNPN, CDR2 SVGIG (reference sequence). The CDR3 runs to 14 residues. Trimming left V 4 bases short and J 4 bases short, with 14 bases between. The CDR3 DNA follows: TGTGCCTGGACTCAGGGGTACGGTAATCAGCCCCAGCATTTT. It encodes CAWTQGYGNQPQHF.

V is TRBV10-2 and J is TRBJ1-1; a weak D match, TRBD1 (5 bases). Germline loops: CDR1 WSHSY, CDR2 SAAADI. This CDR3 has 13 amino acids. V gave up 7 bases and J gave up 1 base, with 10 bases separating them. The CDR3 nucleotides are TGCGCCAGCAATAGGGGTGCGAACACTGAAGCTTTCTTT. It encodes CASNRGANTEAFF.